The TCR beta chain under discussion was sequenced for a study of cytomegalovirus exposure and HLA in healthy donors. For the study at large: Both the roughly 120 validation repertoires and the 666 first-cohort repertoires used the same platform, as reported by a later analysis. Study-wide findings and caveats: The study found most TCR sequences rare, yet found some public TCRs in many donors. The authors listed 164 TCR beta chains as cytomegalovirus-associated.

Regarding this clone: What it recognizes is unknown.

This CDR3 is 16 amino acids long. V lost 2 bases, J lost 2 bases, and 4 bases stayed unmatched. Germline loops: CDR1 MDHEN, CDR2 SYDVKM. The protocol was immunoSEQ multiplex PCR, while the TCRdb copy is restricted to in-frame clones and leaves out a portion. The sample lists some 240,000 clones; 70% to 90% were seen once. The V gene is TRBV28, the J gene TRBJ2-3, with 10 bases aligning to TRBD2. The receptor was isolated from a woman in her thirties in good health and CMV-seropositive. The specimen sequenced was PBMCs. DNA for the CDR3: TGTGCCAGCAGTTTAGGACTAGCGGCCCTCACAGATACGCAGTATTTT. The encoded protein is CASSLGLAALTDTQYF.